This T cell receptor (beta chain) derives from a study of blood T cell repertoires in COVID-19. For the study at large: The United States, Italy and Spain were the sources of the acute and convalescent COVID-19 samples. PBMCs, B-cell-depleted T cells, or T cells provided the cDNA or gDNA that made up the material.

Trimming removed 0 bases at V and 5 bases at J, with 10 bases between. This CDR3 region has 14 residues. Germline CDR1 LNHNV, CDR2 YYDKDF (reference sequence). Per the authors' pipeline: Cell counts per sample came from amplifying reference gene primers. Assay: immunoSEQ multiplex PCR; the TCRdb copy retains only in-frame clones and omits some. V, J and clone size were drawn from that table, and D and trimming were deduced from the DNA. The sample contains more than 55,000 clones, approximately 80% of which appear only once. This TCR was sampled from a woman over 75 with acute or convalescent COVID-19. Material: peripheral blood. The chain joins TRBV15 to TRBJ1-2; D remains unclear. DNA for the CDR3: TGTGCCACCAGCAGAGATACTTTCGGGTATGGCTACACCTTC. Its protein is CATSRDTFGYGYTF.